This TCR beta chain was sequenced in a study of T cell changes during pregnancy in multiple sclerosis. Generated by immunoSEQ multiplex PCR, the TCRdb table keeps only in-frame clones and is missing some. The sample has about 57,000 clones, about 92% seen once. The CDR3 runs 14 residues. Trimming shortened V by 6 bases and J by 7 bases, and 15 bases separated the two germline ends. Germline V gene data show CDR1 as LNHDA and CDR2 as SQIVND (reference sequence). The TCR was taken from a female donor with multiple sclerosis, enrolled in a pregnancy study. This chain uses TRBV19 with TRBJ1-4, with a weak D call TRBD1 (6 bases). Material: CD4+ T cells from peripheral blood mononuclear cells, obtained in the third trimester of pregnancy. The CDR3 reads CASSRAGEGEKLFF. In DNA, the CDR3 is TGTGCCAGTAGCAGAGCAGGGGAAGGTGAAAAACTGTTTTTT.